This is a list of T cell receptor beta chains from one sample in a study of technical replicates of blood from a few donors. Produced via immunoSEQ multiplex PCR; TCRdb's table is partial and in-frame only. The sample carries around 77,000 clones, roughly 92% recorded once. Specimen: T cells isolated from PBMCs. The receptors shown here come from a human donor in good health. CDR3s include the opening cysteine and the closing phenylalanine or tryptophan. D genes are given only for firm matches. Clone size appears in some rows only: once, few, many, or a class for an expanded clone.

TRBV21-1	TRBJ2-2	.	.	TGTGCCAGCAGCCCTCACCGGCTAGCGTCGAACACCGGGGAGCTGTTTTTT	CASSPHRLASNTGELFF
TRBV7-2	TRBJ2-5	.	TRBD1	TGTGCCAGCAGCTACCGACAGGGCCAAGAGACCCAGTACTTC	CASSYRQGQETQYF
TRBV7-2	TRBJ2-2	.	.	TGTGCCAGCAGCTTCGGCGGGACGAACACCGGGGAGCTGTTTTTT	CASSFGGTNTGELFF
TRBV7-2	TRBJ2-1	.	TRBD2	TGTGCCAGCAGCTTTAGCGGGGCTACCTACAATGAGCAGTTCTTC	CASSFSGATYNEQFF
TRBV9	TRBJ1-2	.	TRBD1	TGTGCCAGCAGCGAATCAGGGGGCCCTAACTATGGCTACACCTTC	CASSESGGPNYGYTF
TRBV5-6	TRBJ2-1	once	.	TGTGCCAGCAGCTTACTAAGCTCCTACAATGAGCAGTTCTTC	CASSLLSSYNEQFF
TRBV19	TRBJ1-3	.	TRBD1	TGTGCCAGTAGTCCGGGACAGGGACTCAACACCATATATTTT	CASSPGQGLNTIYF
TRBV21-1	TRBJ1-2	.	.	TGTGCCAGCAGCAAAGAGCGGGTATACTATGGCTACACCTTC	CASSKERVYYGYTF
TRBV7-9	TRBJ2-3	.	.	TGTGCCAGCAGCGCGGATGGGGATACGCAGTATTTT	CASSADGDTQYF
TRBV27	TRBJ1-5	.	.	TGTGCCAGCAGTTGGGGCGGCAATCAGCCCCAGCATTTT	CASSWGGNQPQHF
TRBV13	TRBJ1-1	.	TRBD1	TGTGCCAGCAGCCCAGAGGGACAGGGGGAAGCTTTCTTT	CASSPEGQGEAFF
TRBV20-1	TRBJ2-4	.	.	TGCAGTGCTGGATCTAGCGCAATTCAGTACTTC	CSAGSSAIQYF
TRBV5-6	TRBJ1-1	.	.	TGTGCCAGCAGCCCGCCGGTAAAACTTTACACTGAAGCTTTCTTT	CASSPPVKLYTEAFF
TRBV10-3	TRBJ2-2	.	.	TGTGCCATCAGTGGAAGGGACACCTCGAACACCGGGGAGCTGTTTTTT	CAISGRDTSNTGELFF
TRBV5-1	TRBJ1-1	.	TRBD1	TGCGCCAGCAGCCCTGGGTGGAGACAGGGGGCTGCTACTGAAGCTTTCTTT	CASSPGWRQGAATEAFF
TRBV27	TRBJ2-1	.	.	TGTGCCAGCAGTTTGCTAGCTCACAATGAGCAGTTCTTC	CASSLLAHNEQFF
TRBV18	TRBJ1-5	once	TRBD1	TGTGCCAGCTCACCATTCGGACAGGGGGAACAGCCCCAGCATTTT	CASSPFGQGEQPQHF
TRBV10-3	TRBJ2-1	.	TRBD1	TGTGCCATCAGCCCACAGGGGAGCAATGAGCAGTTCTTC	CAISPQGSNEQFF
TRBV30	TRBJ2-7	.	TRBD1	TGTGCCTGTAGAGCGGACAGGGTCTACGAGCAGTACTTC	CACRADRVYEQYF
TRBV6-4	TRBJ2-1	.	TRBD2	TGTGCCAGGATGCGGGAGATAAGGCAGTTCTTC	CARMREIRQFF
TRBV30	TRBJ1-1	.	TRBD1	TGTGCCTGGAGGGAAACGGGGCAGGGGGTTTATGAAGCTTTCTTT	CAWRETGQGVYEAFF
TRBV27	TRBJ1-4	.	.	TGTGCCAGCAGTGGTACGGCAACTAATGAAAAACTGTTTTTT	CASSGTATNEKLFF
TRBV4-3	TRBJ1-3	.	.	TGCGCCAGCAGCCAAGATATTACTTACGGAAACACCATATATTTT	CASSQDITYGNTIYF
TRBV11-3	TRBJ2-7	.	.	TGTGCCAGCAGCAACCAGGGTTCCTACGAGCAGTACTTC	CASSNQGSYEQYF
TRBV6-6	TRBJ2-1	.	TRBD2	TGTGCCAGCAGCTCGATTCGGGGGGTCACTGAGCAGTTCTTC	CASSSIRGVTEQFF
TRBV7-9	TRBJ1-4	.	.	TGTGCCAGCAGAAAGACAGCAGATTATGAAAAACTGTTTTTT	CASRKTADYEKLFF
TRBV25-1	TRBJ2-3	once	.	TGTGCCAGCAGTGAATATATCAGCACAGATACGCAGTATTTT	CASSEYISTDTQYF
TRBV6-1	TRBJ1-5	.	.	TGTGCCAGCAGTGAGAGGCCCAATCAGCCCCAGCATTTT	CASSERPNQPQHF
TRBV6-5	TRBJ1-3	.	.	TGTGCCAGCAGTTACTCCAGGACAGCCTCTGGAAACACCATATATTTT	CASSYSRTASGNTIYF
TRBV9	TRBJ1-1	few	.	TGTGCCAGCAGCACAGCCCGGCGCACTGAAGCTTTCTTT	CASSTARRTEAFF
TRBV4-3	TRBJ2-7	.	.	TGCGCCAGCAGCCCCGGGGTTTACGGGAACACCTACGAGCAGTACTTC	CASSPGVYGNTYEQYF
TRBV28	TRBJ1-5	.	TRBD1	TGTGCCAGCAGTACCCCTTTAGACAGGGGGCCCCTTAATCAGCCCCAGCATTTT	CASSTPLDRGPLNQPQHF
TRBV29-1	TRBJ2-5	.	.	TGCAGCGCGGAGCGACAGGTAGTTGAGACCCAGTACTTC	CSAERQVVETQYF
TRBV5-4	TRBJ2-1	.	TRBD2	TGTGCCAGCAGCCGGGGACTAGCGGGGTACAATGAGCAGTTCTTC	CASSRGLAGYNEQFF
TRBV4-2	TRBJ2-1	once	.	TGTGCCAGCAGCCAAGAACGTGGGAGTGCCTACAATGAGCAGTTCTTC	CASSQERGSAYNEQFF
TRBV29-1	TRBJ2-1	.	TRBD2	TGCAGCGTAGACACTAGCGCAAACAATGAGCAGTTCTTC	CSVDTSANNEQFF
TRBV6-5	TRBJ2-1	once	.	TGTGCCAGCAGGCCCGACAAGTACAATGAGCAGTTCTTC	CASRPDKYNEQFF
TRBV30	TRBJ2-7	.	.	TGTGCCTGGACTTCCCTTGACGGTGCAGGGCAGTACTTC	CAWTSLDGAGQYF
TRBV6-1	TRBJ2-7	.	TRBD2	TGTGCCAGCAGGGCGGGGGGGGCCGTCTCCTACGAGCAGTACTTC	CASRAGGAVSYEQYF
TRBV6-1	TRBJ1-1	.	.	TGTGCCAGCAGTGAAATGTCAGTCTTCATGAACACTGAAGCTTTCTTT	CASSEMSVFMNTEAFF
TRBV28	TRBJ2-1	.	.	TGTGCCAGCAGTTCTCAGGGATACAATGAGCAGTTCTTC	CASSSQGYNEQFF
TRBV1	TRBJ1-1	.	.	TGCACCAGCAGCCAAGATCAGGCAGGGGGAATATACACTGAAGCTTTCTTT	CTSSQDQAGGIYTEAFF
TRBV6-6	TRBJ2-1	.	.	TGTGCCAGCACCAGGGGGGCCATCTCCTACAATGAGCAGTTCTTC	CASTRGAISYNEQFF
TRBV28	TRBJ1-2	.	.	TGTGCCAGCAGTTTGGAGGGGAAGGTCTATGGCTACACCTTC	CASSLEGKVYGYTF
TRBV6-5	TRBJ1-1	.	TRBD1	TGTGCCAGCAGTGGTGACAGGGTTGTCACTGAAGCTTTCTTT	CASSGDRVVTEAFF
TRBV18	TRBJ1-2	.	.	TGTGCCAGCTCACCGGAGGGGCGGAACTATGGCTACACCTTC	CASSPEGRNYGYTF
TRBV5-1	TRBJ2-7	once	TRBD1	TGCGCCAGCAGCTTTTTACGGGACAGTTCCTACGAGCAGTACTTC	CASSFLRDSSYEQYF
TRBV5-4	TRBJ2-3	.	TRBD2	TGTGCCAGCAGCCCCACCGGGAGGGCAGATACGCAGTATTTT	CASSPTGRADTQYF
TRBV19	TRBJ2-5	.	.	TGTGCCAGTAGTATAGTAGTAACTAGCTGGGAGACCCAGTACTTC	CASSIVVTSWETQYF
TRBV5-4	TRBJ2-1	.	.	TGTGCCAGCAGCTTCGACGAGCGGATCTCCTACAATGAGCAGTTCTTC	CASSFDERISYNEQFF
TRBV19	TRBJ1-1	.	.	TGTGCCAGTAGTATAAATGGGCCTTTTACCCTTATTGAAGCTTTCTTT	CASSINGPFTLIEAFF
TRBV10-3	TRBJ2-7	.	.	TGTGCCAGCGCGCCGGGGTCCTACGAGCAGTACTTC	CASAPGSYEQYF
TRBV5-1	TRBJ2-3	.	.	TGCGCCAGCAGCTTATCTAGCGTTAGCACAGATACGCAGTATTTT	CASSLSSVSTDTQYF
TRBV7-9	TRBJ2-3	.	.	TGTGCCAGCAGCTTGACAGGTTGGGCAGATACGCAGTATTTT	CASSLTGWADTQYF
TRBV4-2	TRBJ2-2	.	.	TGTGCCAGCAGCCAACCTGACATCGGGGAGCTGTTTTTT	CASSQPDIGELFF
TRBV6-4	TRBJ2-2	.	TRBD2	TGTGCCAGCAGTGCTCTAGCGGAGAACACCGGGGAGCTGTTTTTT	CASSALAENTGELFF
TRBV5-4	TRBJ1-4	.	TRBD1	TGTGCCAGCAGCTTGGGCCTACAGGGGGCTACTGAAAAACTGTTTTTT	CASSLGLQGATEKLFF
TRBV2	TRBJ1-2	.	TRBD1	TGTGCCAGCAGTGGACAGGGCCTTAACTATGGCTACACCTTC	CASSGQGLNYGYTF
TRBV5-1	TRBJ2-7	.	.	TGCGCCAGCAGTTCTGGGCAAATCCCAACCTACGAGCAGTACTTC	CASSSGQIPTYEQYF